This TCR beta chain appears in the sequencing data of a study of T cells in Graves' hyperthyroidism and ophthalmopathy. It was RNA transcripts that yielded the amplified TCR beta CDR3 regions. During a first-round RT-PCR of the TCR CDR3, the HTBI primer set was used. TCRdb ran MiXCR on the multiplex PCR reads and lists one entry per CDR3 protein. The data show 94,000 or so distinct CDR3 sequences, with 51% seen just once and 27% held by the top ten. Thyroid ultrasound, orbital computed tomography, clinical symptoms, and serum thyroxine and TRAb underpinned diagnoses. About 10 ml of fresh peripheral blood supplied the PBMCs. The length of the CDR3 is 12 amino acids, counting both ends. The germline CDR1 and CDR2 sequences are SQVTM and ANQGSEA. To note about this clonotype: The CDR3 does not end in the conserved phenylalanine or tryptophan, so this is likely a read error. It is unclear where the CDR3 begins or ends on the DNA, so no DNA is shown, and the CDR3 is as TCRdb lists it.

This chain joins TRBV29-1 and TRBJ1-4; TRBD1 is taken as the D call from the table, unchecked against the DNA. The sample was blood. The clonotype originates from a woman in her thirties or forties with Graves' hyperthyroidism. The chain's CDR3 is CSVEELQGQVYY.